This T cell receptor beta chain came from a study of Ad26.COV2.S vaccination and SARS-CoV-2 variants. Study at large: Into the muscle, Ad26.COV2.S was dosed once or twice, 56 days apart. Study-level points and caveats: Analyses of TCR breadth and depth may have underestimated total T cell responses. Post-vaccination breadth of spike-specific CD8+ and CD4+ T cell responses was reportedly substantial.

Treatment indicated: about 20 received Ad26.COV2.S at low or high dose, single or two shots; about 5 received placebo; per-sample allocation not given. Sampling was done on day 63 after the first vaccine or placebo injection. Participants' vaccine, an Ad26 vector, delivered Wuhan-strain SARS-CoV-2 spike. A word on this clone: What it binds is unknown.

Libraries were prepared by immunoSEQ multiplex PCR; TCRdb keeps only in-frame clonotypes and omits some of them. Of about 350,000 clones listed, roughly 89% are singletons. This CDR3 contains 14 residues. Germline-derived CDR1 and CDR2 are LNHDA and SQIVND (reference sequence). The sequence derives from a person aged 18 to 65 who received the Ad26.COV2.S COVID-19 vaccine or a placebo. The sample consisted of peripheral blood, taken in a trial of Ad26.COV2.S vaccine versus placebo. V gene TRBV19 combines with J gene TRBJ1-5; maybe TRBD1 (6 bases). The CDR3 reads CAARHRAGNQPQHF. In DNA, the CDR3 is TGTGCAGCGAGGCACAGGGCTGGCAATCAGCCCCAGCATTTT.